This T cell receptor (beta chain) stems from a study of T cell responses to AZD1222 COVID-19 vaccine. Study-wide background: Analyses pooled second doses at about 4 or about 12 weeks.

Concerning this clone: No antigen is known for it.

Germline assignment: CDR1 SGHDN and CDR2 FVKESK. This CDR3 has 14 residues. V lost 4 bases and J lost 2, with 9 bases in between. The assay was immunoSEQ multiplex PCR, and TCRdb's table has in-frame clones only and misses some. This table holds about 170,000 clones, 85% to 95% found once. Overall study results and limits: At baseline, seropositivity was found in only six or seven AZD1222 recipients. Increased Spike-specific TCR breadth and depth were observed after two AZD1222 doses.

J is TRBJ1-5 and V is TRBV14; TRBD1 might be the D (5 bases). The source is an adult in good health. Sequencing was performed on peripheral blood, taken on day 0 of AZD1222 vaccination. For the CDR3, the DNA is TGTGCCAGCAGCCGGGTGGGGGGCAATCAGCCCCAGCATTTT. Residues: CASSRVGGNQPQHF.